This T cell receptor beta chain was captured by sequencing in a study of T cell responses to AZD1222 COVID-19 vaccine. Broader study findings: Only after the peak T cell response were repertoires sampled. Reportedly, close to half of spike-specific TCRs are directed against unmutated variant regions.

As regards this clone: Its antigen remains unidentified.

The table came from immunoSEQ multiplex PCR; TCRdb's copy has only in-frame clones and leaves some out. Counted here are more than 120,000 clones, roughly 86% occurring once; the ten biggest clones make up 5% to 6.5%. The clonotype originates from an adult who received the MenACWY meningococcal vaccine as a control. The specimen comprised peripheral blood, sampled 28 days after the second dose of the MenACWY control vaccine.

CDR3 in amino acids: CASSYTPIHEQYF. The CDR3 coding sequence is TGTGCCAGCAGTTATACCCCAATCCACGAGCAGTACTTC. The chain recombines TRBV6-5 with TRBJ2-7; D gene ambiguous. Trimming cost V 3 bases and J 5 bases, with 11 bases left between them. Germline V CDR1 and CDR2: MNHEY, SVGAGI. The CDR3 is 13 residues long.